This TCR beta chain is drawn from a study of post-analysis software for immune sequencing data. The study's findings and limits: When the samples were clustered directly with F measure, those that had been prepared in the same batch showed strong co-clustering. Roughly five TRBV segments were significantly more frequent in patients than in controls. TRBV5-6, TRBV5-1 and TRBV20-1 were among these segments. Compared with controls, patients showed significantly lower normalized Chao1 diversity.

In regard to this clonotype: Its antigen is unknown.

Unique-molecular-identifier-tagged TCR beta cDNA libraries were used. TCRdb re-called the PCR reads with MiXCR, one entry per CDR3 protein. The sample lists around 770,000 distinct CDR3 sequences, 35% to 55% seen once, with 4% to 5% in the top ten. Trimming took off 0 bases at V and 3 bases at J, with 12 bases between the two ends. This CDR3 region has 14 residues. Germline V CDR1 and CDR2: DFQATT, SNEGSKA (reference sequence). Sequencing was performed on blood. The chain recombines TRBV20-1 with TRBJ2-7; tentatively, D is TRBD2 (6 bases). This TCR was recovered from a girl under 18 with multiple sclerosis. The CDR3 nucleotides are TGCAGTGCTAGAGACTTCGGGGGAGTCTACGAGCAGTACTTC. Translated: CSARDFGGVYEQYF.